This section outlines one TCR beta chain sequence together with its context. The antigen remains unidentified. The record originates from a study of T cell responses to AZD1222 COVID-19 vaccine. General study results and limits: Variant regions that are unmutated are reportedly the target of nearly half of spike-specific TCRs.

Repertoires were generated with immunoSEQ multiplex PCR, while TCRdb's copy carries only in-frame clones and drops some. The table shows about 180,000 clones, with approximately 94% occurring only once. Germline V CDR1 and CDR2: LGHNA, YSLEER. The CDR3 is 17 residues long. V lost 0 bases and J lost 0, with 12 bases in between. The sequences come from peripheral blood, collected 28 days after the second AZD1222 dose. This chain connects TRBV4-3 to TRBJ2-1, with D hard to call. The sequence was obtained from an adult who received the AZD1222 COVID-19 vaccine. This chain's CDR3 is CASSQDPRRSSYNEQFF. The CDR3, as DNA: TGCGCCAGCAGCCAAGATCCTCGGCGGAGCTCCTACAATGAGCAGTTCTTC.